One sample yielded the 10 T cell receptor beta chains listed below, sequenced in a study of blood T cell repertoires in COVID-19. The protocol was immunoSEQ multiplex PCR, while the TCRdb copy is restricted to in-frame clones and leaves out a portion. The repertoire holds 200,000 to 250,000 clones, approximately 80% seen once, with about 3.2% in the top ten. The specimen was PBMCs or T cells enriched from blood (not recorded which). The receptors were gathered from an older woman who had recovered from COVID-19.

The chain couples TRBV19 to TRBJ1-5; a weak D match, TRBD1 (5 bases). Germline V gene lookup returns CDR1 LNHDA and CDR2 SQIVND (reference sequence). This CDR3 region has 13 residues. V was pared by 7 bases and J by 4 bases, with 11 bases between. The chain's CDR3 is CASTLGGNQPQHF. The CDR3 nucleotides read TGTGCCAGTACCCTGGGGGGGAATCAGCCCCAGCATTTT. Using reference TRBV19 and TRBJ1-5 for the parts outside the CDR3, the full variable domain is DGGITQSPKYLFRKEGQNVTLSCEQNLNHDAMYWYRQDPGQGLRLIYYSQIVNDFQKGDIAEGYSVSREKKESFPLTVTSAQKNPTAFYLCASTLGGNQPQHFGDGTRLSIL.

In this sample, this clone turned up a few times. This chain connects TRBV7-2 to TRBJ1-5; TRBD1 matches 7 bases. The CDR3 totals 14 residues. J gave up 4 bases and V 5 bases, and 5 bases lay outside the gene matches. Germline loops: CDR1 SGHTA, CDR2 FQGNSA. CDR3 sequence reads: CASSPGGRNQPQHF. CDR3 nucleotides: TGTGCCAGCAGCCCAGGGGGGAGAAATCAGCCCCAGCATTTT.

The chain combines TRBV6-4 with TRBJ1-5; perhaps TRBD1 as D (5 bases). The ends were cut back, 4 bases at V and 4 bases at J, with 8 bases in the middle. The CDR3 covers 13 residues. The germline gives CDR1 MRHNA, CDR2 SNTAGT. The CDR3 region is CASSVQANQPQHF. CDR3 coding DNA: TGTGCCAGCAGTGTACAGGCTAATCAGCCCCAGCATTTT.

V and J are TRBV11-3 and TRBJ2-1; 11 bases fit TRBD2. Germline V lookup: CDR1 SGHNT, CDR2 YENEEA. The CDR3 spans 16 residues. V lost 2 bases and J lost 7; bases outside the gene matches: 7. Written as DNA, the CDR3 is TGTGCCAGCAGCTTACGTCTAGCGGGGGGTGGGAATGAGCAGTTCTTC. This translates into CASSLRLAGGGNEQFF.

This chain's CDR3 is CASSLVEGQPQHF. The DNA of the CDR3 is TGTGCCAGCAGCTTGGTGGAGGGACAGCCCCAGCATTTT. J is TRBJ1-5 and V is TRBV7-2; D remains ambiguous. Trimming took 3 bases from V and 7 from J, leaving 10 bases between them. The CDR3 length is 13 residues. Looked up from germline, CDR1 is SGHTA and CDR2 is FQGNSA.

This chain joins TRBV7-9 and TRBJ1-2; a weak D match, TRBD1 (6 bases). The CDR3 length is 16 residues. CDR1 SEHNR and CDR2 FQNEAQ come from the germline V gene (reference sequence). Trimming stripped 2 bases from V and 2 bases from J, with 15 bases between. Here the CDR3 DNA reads TGTGCCAGCAGCTTACAAGGGACACCACAAAACTATGGCTACACCTTC. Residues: CASSLQGTPQNYGYTF.

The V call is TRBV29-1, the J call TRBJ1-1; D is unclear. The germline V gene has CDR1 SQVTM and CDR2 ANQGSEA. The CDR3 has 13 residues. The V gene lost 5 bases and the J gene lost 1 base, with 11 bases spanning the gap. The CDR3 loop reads CSVNRVWNTEAFF. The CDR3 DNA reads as TGCAGCGTTAACCGGGTCTGGAACACTGAAGCTTTCTTT.

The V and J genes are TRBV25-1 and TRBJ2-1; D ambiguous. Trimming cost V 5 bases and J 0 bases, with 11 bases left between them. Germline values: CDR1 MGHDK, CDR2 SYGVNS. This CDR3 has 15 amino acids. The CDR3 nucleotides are TGTGCCAGCAGTATATCTCTGAGCTCCTACAATGAGCAGTTCTTC. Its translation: CASSISLSSYNEQFF. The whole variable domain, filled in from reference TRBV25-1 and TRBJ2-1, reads EADIYQTPRYLVIGTGKKITLECSQTMGHDKMYWYQQDPGMELHLIHYSYGVNSTEKGDLSSESTVSRIRTEHFPLTLESARPSHTSQYLCASSISLSSYNEQFFGPGTRLTVL.

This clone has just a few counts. CDR3 DNA: TGTGCCAGTAGTATACTAAGGGGGAATGGCTACACCTTC. Translated: CASSILRGNGYTF. V is TRBV19 and J is TRBJ1-2; possibly TRBD1 for D (6 bases). Germline V gives CDR1 LNHDA, CDR2 SQIVND (reference sequence). This CDR3 has 13 residues. V lost 2 bases to trimming and J lost 6 bases, with 10 bases between them.

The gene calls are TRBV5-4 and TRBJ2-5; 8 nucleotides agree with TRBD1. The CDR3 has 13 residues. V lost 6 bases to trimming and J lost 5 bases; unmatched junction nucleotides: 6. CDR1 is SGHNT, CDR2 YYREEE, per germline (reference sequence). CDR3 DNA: TGTGCCAGCACCAGGGGACAGGACGAGACCCAGTACTTC. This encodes CASTRGQDETQYF.